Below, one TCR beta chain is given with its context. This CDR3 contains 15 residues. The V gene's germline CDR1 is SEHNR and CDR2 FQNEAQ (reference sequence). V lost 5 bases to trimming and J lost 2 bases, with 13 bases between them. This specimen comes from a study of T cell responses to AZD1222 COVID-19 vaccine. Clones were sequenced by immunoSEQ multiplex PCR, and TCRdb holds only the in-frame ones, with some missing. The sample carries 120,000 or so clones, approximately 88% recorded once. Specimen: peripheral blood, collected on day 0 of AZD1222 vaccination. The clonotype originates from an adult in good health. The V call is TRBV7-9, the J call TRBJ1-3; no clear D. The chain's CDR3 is CASSIQSIPGNTIYF. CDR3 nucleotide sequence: TGTGCCAGCAGCATTCAGTCTATTCCTGGAAACACCATATATTTT.